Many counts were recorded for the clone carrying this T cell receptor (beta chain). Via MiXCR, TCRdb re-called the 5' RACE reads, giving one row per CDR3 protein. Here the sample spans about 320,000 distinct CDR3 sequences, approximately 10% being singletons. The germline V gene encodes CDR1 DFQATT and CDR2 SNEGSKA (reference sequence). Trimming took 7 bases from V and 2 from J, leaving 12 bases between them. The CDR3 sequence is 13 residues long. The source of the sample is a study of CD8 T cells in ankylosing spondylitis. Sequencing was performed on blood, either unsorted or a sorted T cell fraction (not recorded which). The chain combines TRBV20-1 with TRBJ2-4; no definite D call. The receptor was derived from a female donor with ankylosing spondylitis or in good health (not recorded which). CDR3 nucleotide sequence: TGCAGTGGTTCGGGCGCTACCAAAAACATTCAGTACTTC. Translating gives CSGSGATKNIQYF.